Each of the 16 T cell receptor beta chains below was sequenced from the same sample in a study of cytomegalovirus exposure and HLA in healthy donors. TCRdb keeps only in-frame clones here, not all; method: immunoSEQ multiplex PCR. The data show around 150,000 clones, 86% seen once. Sequences were obtained from PBMCs. These receptors were obtained from a woman in her twenties or thirties in good health and CMV-seronegative.

This chain connects TRBV4-3 to TRBJ1-1; a possible D gene is TRBD1 (5 bases). The CDR3 loop spans 18 amino acids. Germline loops: CDR1 LGHNA, CDR2 YSLEER. Trimming took off 1 base at V and 0 bases at J, with 18 bases between the two ends. Here the CDR3 DNA reads TGCGCCAGCAGCCAAGGTCATTACGCGGGGGGAATGAACACTGAAGCTTTCTTT. Translation: CASSQGHYAGGMNTEAFF.

This chain uses TRBV2 with TRBJ2-5, with no clear D. The ends were cut back, 6 bases at V and 2 bases at J, with 4 bases in the middle. The germline gives CDR1 SNHLY, CDR2 FYNNEI. The CDR3 loop spans 11 amino acids. CDR3: CASRYQETQYF. For the CDR3, the DNA is TGTGCCAGCAGATATCAAGAGACCCAGTACTTC.

This sequence joins TRBV4-2 and TRBJ2-7, with TRBD1 matching 10 bases. The trim removed 3 bases at V and 6 bases at J, leaving 8 bases unmatched. The CDR3 sequence is 15 residues long. Germline CDR1 LGHNA, CDR2 YNFKEQ. The CDR3 DNA follows: TGTGCCAGCAGCCAGGGGGACAGGGGTCGAGTCGAGCAGTACTTC. Its translation: CASSQGDRGRVEQYF.

The chain joins TRBV29-1 to TRBJ1-5, with a weak D call TRBD1 (5 bases). Germline assignment: CDR1 SQVTM and CDR2 ANQGSEA. CDR3 length: 13 residues. V was pared by 1 base and J by 6 bases, with 10 bases between. The CDR3 sequence: CSVEVSQGQPQHF. CDR3 coding DNA: TGCAGCGTTGAAGTGTCCCAGGGTCAGCCCCAGCATTTT. The full variable domain, with the rest looked up from reference TRBV29-1 and TRBJ1-5, is SAVISQKPSRDICQRGTSLTIQCQVDSQVTMMFWYRQQPGQSLTLIATANQGSEATYESGFVIDKFPISRPNLTFSTLTVSNMSPEDSSIYLCSVEVSQGQPQHFGDGTRLSIL.

V usage is TRBV27 and J usage is TRBJ1-5, with no clear D. There are 15 residues in the CDR3. Trimming pared 6 bases from V and 3 bases from J, leaving 15 bases between. Germline V CDR1 and CDR2: MNHEY, SMNVEV (reference sequence). This CDR3 is CASRIVPGSNQPQHF. DNA for the CDR3: TGTGCCAGCAGGATAGTCCCGGGATCCAATCAGCCCCAGCATTTT.

The rearrangement links TRBV11-2 to TRBJ1-6; no firm D call. Trimming left V 5 bases short and J 7 bases short, with 9 bases between. This CDR3 has 13 residues. Germline CDR1 reads SGHAT; CDR2 reads FQNNGV. The CDR3: CASSRTKNSPLHF. For the CDR3, the DNA is TGTGCCAGCAGCCGGACGAAGAATTCACCCCTCCACTTT.

The chain combines TRBV30 with TRBJ2-7; the D is unclear. Germline CDR1 reads GTSNPN; CDR2 reads SVGIG (reference sequence). V was trimmed by 2 bases and J by 2 bases, leaving 10 bases between them. The CDR3 length is 13 residues. The CDR3 loop reads CAWSPPTAYEQYF. CDR3 sequence (DNA): TGTGCCTGGAGTCCTCCAACAGCCTACGAGCAGTACTTC.

The rearrangement joins TRBV27 to TRBJ1-1; maybe TRBD1 (5 bases). CDR1 and CDR2 from the germline V gene are MNHEY and SMNVEV (reference sequence). CDR3 length equals 13 residues. V lost 2 bases and J lost 4, with 8 bases in between. This chain's CDR3 is CASSLGGSTEAFF. Written as DNA, the CDR3 is TGTGCCAGCAGTTTAGGGGGGTCCACTGAAGCTTTCTTT.

This clone came up a few times. The chain is built from TRBV5-4 and TRBJ1-6; perhaps TRBD1 as D (6 bases). This CDR3 is 15 amino acids long. Germline assignment: CDR1 SGHNT and CDR2 YYREEE (reference sequence). Trimming left V 4 bases short and J 10 bases short, with 18 bases between. Here the CDR3 DNA reads TGTGCCAGCAGCCCACACGCTGGGGGGCAATCACCCCTCCACTTT. As protein: CASSPHAGGQSPLHF.

The chain employs TRBV30 and TRBJ1-2; 7 bases map to TRBD1. CDR3 size: 15 residues. The ends lost 3 bases at V and 4 bases at J; junction bases unmatched: 11. The germline CDR1 and CDR2 sequences are GTSNPN and SVGIG (reference sequence). This chain's CDR3 is CAWSGDSQTTYGYTF. CDR3 nucleotides: TGTGCCTGGAGCGGGGACAGCCAGACCACCTATGGCTACACCTTC. The full variable domain, rest sourced from reference TRBV30 and TRBJ1-2, is SQTIHQWPATLVQPVGSPLSLECTVEGTSNPNLYWYRQAAGRGLQLLFYSVGIGQISSEVPQNLSASRPQDRQFILSSKKLLLSDSGFYLCAWSGDSQTTYGYTFGSGTRLTVV.

This chain links TRBV7-9 with TRBJ2-7; 9 bases agree with TRBD2. This CDR3 has 17 residues. The germline gives CDR1 SEHNR, CDR2 FQNEAQ (reference sequence). Trimming removed 2 bases from V and 6 bases from J; junction bases left unmatched: 14. CDR3 sequence: CASSLTTSGVPSSEQYF. CDR3 in DNA: TGTGCCAGCAGCTTAACGACTAGCGGTGTTCCGTCTAGCGAGCAGTACTTC.

The rearrangement joins TRBV7-9 to TRBJ2-7; TRBD1 aligns across 8 bases. Germline V CDR1 and CDR2: SEHNR, FQNEAQ (reference sequence). There are 16 residues in the CDR3. V shed 5 bases, J shed 3 bases, and the junction held 12 bases outside the gene matches. Written as DNA, the CDR3 is TGTGCCAGCAGCACCATTGGACAGGGATCCTTCTACGAGCAGTACTTC. Protein sequence: CASSTIGQGSFYEQYF.

J is TRBJ1-1 and V is TRBV9; D not resolved. The V and J ends lost 0 bases and 2 bases respectively, with 11 bases between them. The CDR3 contains 15 residues. Germline V lookup: CDR1 SGDLS, CDR2 YYNGEE. The chain's CDR3 is CASSVAAGRNTEAFF. The CDR3 region has the DNA TGTGCCAGCAGCGTAGCGGCAGGAAGAAACACTGAAGCTTTCTTT. Full variable domain (remainder filled in from reference TRBV9 and TRBJ1-1): DSGVTQTPKHLITATGQRVTLRCSPRSGDLSVYWYQQSLDQGLQFLIQYYNGEERAKGNILERFSAQQFPDLHSELNLSSLELGDSALYFCASSVAAGRNTEAFFGQGTRLTVV.

V is TRBV19 and J is TRBJ2-3; TRBD1 aligns across 8 bases. The germline gives CDR1 LNHDA, CDR2 SQIVND (reference sequence). The CDR3 is 14 amino acids. J was trimmed by 2 bases and V by 10 bases; bases with no gene match: 8. In DNA form, the CDR3 reads TGTGCCACCTCCGGGACAGGTAACACAGATACGCAGTATTTT. Protein: CATSGTGNTDTQYF.

The chain couples TRBV29-1 to TRBJ2-7, with a possible D match to TRBD1 (6 bases). CDR1 SQVTM and CDR2 ANQGSEA come from the germline V gene. This CDR3 comprises 14 residues. With 4 bases removed from V and 0 bases from J, the gap between germline ends came to 13 bases. This chain's CDR3 is CSVVQGRSSYEQYF. The CDR3 DNA is TGCAGCGTTGTCCAGGGGCGCAGCTCCTACGAGCAGTACTTC.

The rearrangement uses TRBV5-1 and TRBJ2-1; perhaps TRBD1 as D (8 bases). CDR1 is SGHRS, CDR2 YFSETQ, per germline. The CDR3 runs to 15 residues. Trimming cost V 4 bases and J 6 bases, with 17 bases left between them. CDR3 sequence reads: CASSIGQGGRNEQFF. DNA for the CDR3: TGCGCCAGCAGCATCGGACAGGGAGGGCGCAATGAGCAGTTCTTC.